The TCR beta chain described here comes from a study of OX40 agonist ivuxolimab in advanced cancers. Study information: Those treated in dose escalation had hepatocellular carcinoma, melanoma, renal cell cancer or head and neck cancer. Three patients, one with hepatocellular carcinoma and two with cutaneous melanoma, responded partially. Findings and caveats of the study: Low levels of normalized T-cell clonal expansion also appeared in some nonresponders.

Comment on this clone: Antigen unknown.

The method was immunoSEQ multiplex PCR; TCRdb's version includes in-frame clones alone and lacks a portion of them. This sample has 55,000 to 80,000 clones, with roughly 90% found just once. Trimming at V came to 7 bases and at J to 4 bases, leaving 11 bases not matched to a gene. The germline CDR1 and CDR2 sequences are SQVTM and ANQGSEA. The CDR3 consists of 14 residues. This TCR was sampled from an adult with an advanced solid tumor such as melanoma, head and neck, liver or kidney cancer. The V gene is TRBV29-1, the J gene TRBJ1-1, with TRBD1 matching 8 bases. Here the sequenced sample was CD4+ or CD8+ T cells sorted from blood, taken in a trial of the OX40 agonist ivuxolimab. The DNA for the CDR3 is TGCAGCGCCCGGACAGGGCTGTTTGGCACTGAAGCTTTCTTT. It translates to CSARTGLFGTEAFF.